This T cell receptor beta chain was retrieved from a study of post-analysis software for immune sequencing data. Germline CDR1 is MNHEY and CDR2 is SMNVEV (reference sequence). CDR3 length equals 15 residues. Trimming removed 2 bases at V and 5 bases at J, with 13 bases between. Study results and caveats: Roughly 5 TRBV segments occurring more often in patients than controls included TRBV5-6, TRBV5-1 and TRBV20-1.

TCR beta cDNA libraries included unique molecular identifiers. About 500,000 cDNA molecules came from 1 to 10 million T cells. TCRdb ran MiXCR on the PCR reads and lists one entry per CDR3 protein. The data show hundreds of thousands of distinct CDR3 sequences, with just under 30% seen just once and around 0.56% held by the top ten. This clonotype has just a few counts. Antigen: not known. V and J are TRBV27 and TRBJ2-1; weak D call: TRBD1 (5 bases). Sequencing was carried out using blood. The sequence was collected from a girl aged 10 to 17 with multiple sclerosis. In DNA, the CDR3 is TGTGCCAGCAGTTTAGAAGACAGCAAAAACAATGAGCAGTTCTTC. This gives the protein CASSLEDSKNNEQFF.